A single sample gave rise to the 11 T cell receptor beta chains below, sequenced in a study of blood T cell repertoires in COVID-19. The method was immunoSEQ multiplex PCR; TCRdb's version includes in-frame clones alone and lacks a portion of them. Here the sample spans roughly 190,000 clones, about 85% being singletons. The sequencing sample was made of PBMCs or T cells enriched from blood (not recorded which). The receptors derive from a woman in her 30s who had recovered from COVID-19.

This chain links TRBV11-2 with TRBJ2-3, with TRBD1 identical over 8 bases. J lost 2 bases, V lost 1 base, and 8 bases had no gene match. Germline V gene data show CDR1 as SGHAT and CDR2 as FQNNGV. CDR3 length equals 17 residues. The CDR3 loop reads CASSLVGGQGATDTQYF. In DNA, the CDR3 is TGTGCCAGCAGCTTAGTAGGAGGACAGGGAGCCACAGATACGCAGTATTTT.

J is TRBJ1-5 and V is TRBV5-6; 7 bases align to TRBD1. CDR1 and CDR2 from the germline V gene are SGHDT and YYEEEE. Unmatched junction bases numbered 5, after V lost 4 bases and J lost 1 base. This CDR3 is 15 amino acids long. The CDR3 DNA sequence: TGTGCCAGCAGCCGAGGACAGGCGAGCAATCAGCCCCAGCATTTT. It encodes CASSRGQASNQPQHF.

The genes are TRBV6-1 and TRBJ1-2; 7 bases align to TRBD1. The germline V gene has CDR1 MNHNS and CDR2 SASEGT. This CDR3 is built from 16 residues. V trimming: 4 bases; J trimming: 4 bases; junction bases outside the gene matches: 12. The CDR3 bases are TGTGCCAGCAGTGTTCCGACAGGGCGTACCTTCTATGGCTACACCTTC. This gives the protein CASSVPTGRTFYGYTF.

The V gene is TRBV7-3, the J gene TRBJ2-5, with TRBD1 as a possible D gene (6 bases). Deletions cut 2 bases from V and 1 base from J, with 11 bases between. The germline V gene encodes CDR1 SGHTA and CDR2 FQGTGA. The CDR3 loop spans 15 amino acids. DNA of the CDR3: TGTGCCAGCAGCTTAGACACAGGGATCCAAGAGACCCAGTACTTC. It is translated as CASSLDTGIQETQYF.

The rearrangement joins TRBV6-5 to TRBJ2-7, with 7 nucleotides matching TRBD2. CDR1 MNHEY and CDR2 SVGAGI come from the germline V gene. The trim removed 8 bases at V and 0 bases at J, leaving 4 bases unmatched. The CDR3 is 13 residues long. CDR3 DNA: TGTGCCAGCCGCGGGAGCCGCTCCTACGAGCAGTACTTC. This codes for CASRGSRSYEQYF.

CDR3 region: CASSIGRRETQYF. CDR3 coding DNA: TGTGCCAGTAGTATCGGGAGACGAGAGACCCAGTACTTC. V and J are TRBV19 and TRBJ2-5, with D possibly matching TRBD2 (6 bases). Germline assignment: CDR1 LNHDA and CDR2 SQIVND (reference sequence). With 3 bases removed from V and 4 bases from J, the gap between germline ends came to 9 bases. The CDR3 consists of 13 residues. Based on the CDR3 plus reference TRBV19 and TRBJ2-5, the full variable domain is DGGITQSPKYLFRKEGQNVTLSCEQNLNHDAMYWYRQDPGQGLRLIYYSQIVNDFQKGDIAEGYSVSREKKESFPLTVTSAQKNPTAFYLCASSIGRRETQYFGPGTRLLVL.

V gene TRBV5-5 combines with J gene TRBJ2-7; 7 nucleotides align to TRBD2. Trimming at V came to 2 bases and at J to 1 base, leaving 6 bases not matched to a gene. Germline loops: CDR1 SGHKS, CDR2 YYEKEE (reference sequence). The CDR3 has 15 amino acids. The CDR3: CASSFGASGSYEQYF. The CDR3 DNA reads as TGTGCCAGCAGCTTCGGGGCTAGCGGATCCTACGAGCAGTACTTC.

The V gene is TRBV7-9, the J gene TRBJ2-1; TRBD1 agrees at 7 bases. This CDR3 is 14 amino acids long. Trimming took 11 bases from V and 4 from J; bases not matched to a gene: 11. Germline V CDR1 and CDR2: SEHNR, FQNEAQ (reference sequence). CDR3 DNA sequence: TGTGCCGGAGCACCACAGGGGATTTACAATGAGCAGTTCTTC. This translates into CAGAPQGIYNEQFF.

The chain couples TRBV12-3 or TRBV12-4 to TRBJ1-3; no clear D gene. Trimming took off 5 bases at V and 3 bases at J, with 8 bases between the two ends. This CDR3 has 13 residues. CDR3: CASSPQNGNTIYF. The CDR3, as DNA: TGTGCCAGCAGTCCCCAGAATGGAAACACCATATATTTT.

The gene calls are TRBV7-9 and TRBJ2-1; no clear D. The CDR3 extends over 8 amino acids. The germline V gene encodes CDR1 SEHNR and CDR2 FQNEAQ (reference sequence). Trimming left V 5 bases short and J 15 bases short, with 5 bases between. CDR3 sequence: CASSPWFF. The CDR3 DNA is TGTGCCAGCAGCCCGTGGTTCTTC. The full variable domain, with the rest looked up from reference TRBV7-9 and TRBJ2-1, is DTGVSQNPRHKITKRGQNVTFRCDPISEHNRLYWYRQTLGQGPEFLTYFQNEAQLEKSRLLSDRFSAERPKGSFSTLEIQRTEQGDSAMYLCASSPWFFGPGTRLTVL.

J is TRBJ2-5 and V is TRBV5-1, with unresolved D. The CDR3 totals 15 residues. With 1 base removed from V and 4 bases from J, the gap between germline ends came to 14 bases. The V gene's germline CDR1 is SGHRS and CDR2 YFSETQ. DNA for the CDR3: TGCGCCAGCAGCTTGATGGCCACGAATGTAGAGACCCAGTACTTC. Residues: CASSLMATNVETQYF.